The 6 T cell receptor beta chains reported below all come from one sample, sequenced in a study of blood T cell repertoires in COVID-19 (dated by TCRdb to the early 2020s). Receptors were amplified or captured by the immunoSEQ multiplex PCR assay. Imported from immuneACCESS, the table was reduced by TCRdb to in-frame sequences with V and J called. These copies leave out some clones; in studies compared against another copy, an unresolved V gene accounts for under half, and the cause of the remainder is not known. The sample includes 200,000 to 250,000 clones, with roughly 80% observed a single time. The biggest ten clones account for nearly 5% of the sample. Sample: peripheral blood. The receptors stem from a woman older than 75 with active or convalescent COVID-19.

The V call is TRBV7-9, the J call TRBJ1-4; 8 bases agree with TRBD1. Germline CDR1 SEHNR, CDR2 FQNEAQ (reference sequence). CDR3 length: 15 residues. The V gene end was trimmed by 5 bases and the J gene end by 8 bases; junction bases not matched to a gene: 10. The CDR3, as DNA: TGTGCCAGCAGCCTACAGGGGGAGGGTCGGGAAAAACTGTTTTTT. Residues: CASSLQGEGREKLFF. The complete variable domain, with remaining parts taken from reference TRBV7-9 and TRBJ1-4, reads DTGVSQNPRHKITKRGQNVTFRCDPISEHNRLYWYRQTLGQGPEFLTYFQNEAQLEKSRLLSDRFSAERPKGSFSTLEIQRTEQGDSAMYLCASSLQGEGREKLFFGSGTQLSVL.

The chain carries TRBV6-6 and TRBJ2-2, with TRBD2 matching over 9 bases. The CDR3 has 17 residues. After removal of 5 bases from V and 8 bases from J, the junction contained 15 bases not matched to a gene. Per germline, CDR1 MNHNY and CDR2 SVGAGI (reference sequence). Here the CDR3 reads CASSPKGAGGLLGELFF. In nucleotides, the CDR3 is TGTGCCAGCAGTCCCAAGGGAGCGGGAGGCCTCTTAGGGGAGCTGTTTTTT.

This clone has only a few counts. The CDR3 is CASSVAQGKQETQYF. For the CDR3, the DNA is TGTGCCAGCAGCGTAGCCCAGGGCAAGCAAGAGACCCAGTACTTC. The rearrangement uses TRBV9 and TRBJ2-5; a weak D match, TRBD1 (5 bases). This CDR3 comprises 15 residues. V was cut by 0 bases and J by 2 bases, with 11 bases left in between. Germline CDR1 is SGDLS and CDR2 is YYNGEE.

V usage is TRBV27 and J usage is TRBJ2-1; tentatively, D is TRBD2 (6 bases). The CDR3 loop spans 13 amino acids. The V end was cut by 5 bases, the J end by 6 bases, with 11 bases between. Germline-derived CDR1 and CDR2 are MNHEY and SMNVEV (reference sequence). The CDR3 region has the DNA TGTGCCAGCAGTATCACTAGCTCCAATGAGCAGTTCTTC. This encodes CASSITSSNEQFF.

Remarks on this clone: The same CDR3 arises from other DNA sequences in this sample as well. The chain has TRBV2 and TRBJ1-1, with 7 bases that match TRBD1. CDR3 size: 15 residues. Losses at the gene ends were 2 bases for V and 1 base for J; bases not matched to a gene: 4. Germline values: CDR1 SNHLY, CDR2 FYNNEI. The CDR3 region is CASSELGQRNTEAFF. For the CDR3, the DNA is TGTGCCAGCAGTGAATTGGGACAGAGGAACACTGAAGCTTTCTTT.

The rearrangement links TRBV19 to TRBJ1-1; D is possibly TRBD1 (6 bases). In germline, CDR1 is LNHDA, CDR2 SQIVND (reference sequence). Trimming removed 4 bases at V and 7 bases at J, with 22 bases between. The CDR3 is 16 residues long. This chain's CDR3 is CASSTLGGAGQYEAFF. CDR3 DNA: TGTGCCAGTAGTACACTTGGGGGGGCTGGCCAATATGAAGCTTTCTTT.